This T cell receptor (beta chain) was obtained from a study of technical replicates of blood from a few donors. The method was immunoSEQ multiplex PCR; TCRdb's version includes in-frame clones alone and lacks a portion of them. Among about 67,000 clones listed, about 97% were seen once. Sequences were obtained from T cells isolated from PBMCs. The clonotype comes from a human donor in good health.

CDR3: CASSLAIQSTDTQYF. CDR3 in DNA: TGTGCCAGCAGCTTGGCTATTCAAAGCACAGATACGCAGTATTTT. This chain uses TRBV5-8 with TRBJ2-3, with no clear D. This CDR3 contains 15 residues. V lost 0 bases to trimming and J lost 0 bases, with 8 bases between them. Germline loops: CDR1 SGHTS, CDR2 YDEGEE.